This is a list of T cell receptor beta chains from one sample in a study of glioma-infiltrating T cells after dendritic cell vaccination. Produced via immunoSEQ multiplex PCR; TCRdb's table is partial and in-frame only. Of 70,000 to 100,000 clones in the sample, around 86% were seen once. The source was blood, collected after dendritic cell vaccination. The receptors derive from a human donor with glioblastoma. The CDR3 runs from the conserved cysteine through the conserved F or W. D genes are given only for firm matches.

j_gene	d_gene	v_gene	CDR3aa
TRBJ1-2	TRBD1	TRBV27	CASSPGQGENYGYTF
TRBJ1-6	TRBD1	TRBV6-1	CASSEAGQGNSPLHF
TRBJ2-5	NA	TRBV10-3	CAISGGQLQETQYF
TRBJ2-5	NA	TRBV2	CASSEERRETQYF
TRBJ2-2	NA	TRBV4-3	CASSQDWTANTGELFF
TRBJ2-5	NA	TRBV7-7	CASSSGYGETQYF
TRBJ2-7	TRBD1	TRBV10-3	CATGTAISYEQYF
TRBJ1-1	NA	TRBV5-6	CASSETLDTEAFF
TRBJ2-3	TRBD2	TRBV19	CASSIVAGGTDTQYF
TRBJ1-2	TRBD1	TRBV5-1	CASSLGTDYGYTF
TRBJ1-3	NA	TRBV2	CASRGREYTIYF
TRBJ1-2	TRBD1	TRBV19	CASSIERGRSGYTF
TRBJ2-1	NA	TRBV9	CASSVSGTSSYNEQFF
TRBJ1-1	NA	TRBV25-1	CASSNNQGENTEAFF
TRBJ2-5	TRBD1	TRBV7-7	CASSKAGGRGETQYF
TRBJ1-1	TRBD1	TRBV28	CASSWGQLNTEAFF
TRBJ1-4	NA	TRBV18	CASSYLRGTNEKLFF
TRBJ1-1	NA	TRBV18	CASSPPGIGREAEAFF
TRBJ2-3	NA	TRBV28	CASSFIGRGLHTDTQYF
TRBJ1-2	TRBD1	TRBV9	CASSAGQGNYGYTF
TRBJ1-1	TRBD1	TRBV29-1	CSVLRGKTEAFF
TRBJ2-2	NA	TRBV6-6	CASSYSINRELFF
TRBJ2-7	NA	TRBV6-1	CASSEAGQIPYEQYF
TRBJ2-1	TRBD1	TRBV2	CASSEAQTGGKLF
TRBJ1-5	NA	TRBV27	CASSLGGTQPQHF
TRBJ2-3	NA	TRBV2	CASRARILADTQYF
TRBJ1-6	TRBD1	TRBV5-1	CASSLGQGFYSPLHF